This T cell receptor beta chain was recorded in a study of post-analysis software for immune sequencing data. About the study: Relapsing-remitting, secondary progressive and progressive-relapsing courses of multiple sclerosis were included. Findings and caveats of the study: Five or six TRBV segments, TRBV5-6, TRBV5-1 and TRBV20-1 among them, were found more frequent in patients than controls. Among multiple sclerosis patients, normalized Chao1 diversity was significantly below that of controls.

Of note for this clonotype: The target antigen is unknown.

cDNA libraries for TCR beta contained unique molecular identifiers. Each CDR3 protein is one row after TCRdb ran MiXCR on the PCR reads. Among hundreds of thousands of distinct CDR3 sequences listed, 25% to 30% were seen once. The CDR3 runs 16 residues. Trimming removed 4 bases from V and 6 bases from J, with 19 bases in between. Germline V gene lookup returns CDR1 SGHTA and CDR2 FQGNSA. The rearrangement uses TRBV7-2 and TRBJ2-1, with D possibly being TRBD2 (6 bases). The receptor's source is a girl aged 5-17 years with multiple sclerosis. Material: blood. DNA for the CDR3: TGTGCCAGCAGCTCGCGGATTCTTAGCGGCGGCAATGAGCAGTTCTTC. Protein sequence: CASSSRILSGGNEQFF.